The 12 T cell receptor beta chains presented below share a single source sample, sequenced in a study of tumor-infiltrating lymphocytes in primary liver carcinoma. The input was 400 to 500 ng total RNA; TCR beta cDNA was made from it with a constant-region primer. TCR beta libraries came from three nested multiplex PCR rounds using slightly modified ARM-PCR. Use of TRBV1-TRBV30 forward primers with a C-beta reverse primer characterized the first two PCR rounds, which lasted roughly 11 cycles each. Each CDR3 protein gets one entry after TCRdb re-called the multiplex PCR reads with MiXCR. The table records about 190,000 distinct CDR3 sequences, 85% of them present only once. Both RNA and DNA were isolated together from around 20-30 mg of bulk tissue that had not been sorted. The sequenced material came from tumor tissue from primary liver carcinoma. The source is a man aged 35 to 55 with primary liver carcinoma and hepatitis B virus infection.

Regarding this clonotype: The conserved phenylalanine or tryptophan normally closing the CDR3 is absent here, so this likely arose from a read error. V gene TRBV14 combines with J gene TRBJ2-1; possibly TRBD2 for D (5 bases). V dropped 4 bases and J dropped 10 bases, with 14 bases sitting between them. CDR3 length: 13 residues. The germline V gene encodes CDR1 SGHDN and CDR2 FVKESK. CDR3 DNA: TGTGCCAGCAGCCCCCTGGAGGTCGGGGAGCAGTTCTTG. The encoded protein is CASSPLEVGEQFL.

This clonotype was seen repeatedly, ten times or more. The chain couples TRBV5-1 to TRBJ2-1; the D gene is possibly TRBD2 (6 bases). V lost 4 bases and J lost 4, with 15 bases in between. The CDR3 loop spans 15 amino acids. Germline CDR1 is SGHRS and CDR2 is YFSETQ. CDR3 in amino acids: CASSRSGWGYNEQFF. The CDR3 DNA reads TGCGCCAGCAGCCGAAGCGGGTGGGGATACAATGAGCAGTTCTTC.

As concerns this clonotype: Since a much larger clone is just one base distant, this may be a read error. The chain joins TRBV5-1 to TRBJ2-3; D is unresolved. Germline loops: CDR1 SGHRS, CDR2 YFSETQ. CDR3 length equals 14 residues. With 2 bases removed from V and 2 bases from J, the gap between germline ends came to 9 bases. The CDR3 DNA is TGCGCCAGCAGCTTTCACGAGACCACAGATACGCAGTATTTT. Translation: CASSFHETTDTQYF.

Points on this clonotype: The germline gene is not matched at one end of the junction; a read error may be the cause. V usage is TRBV6-1 and J usage is TRBJ1-4; perhaps TRBD1 as D (5 bases). The V gene's germline CDR1 is MNHNS and CDR2 SASEGT. The CDR3 is made up of 14 amino acids. The CDR3 DNA reads TGTGCCAGCAGTATAATGGACAATAATGGAAAACTGTTTTTT. Translation: CASSIMDNNGKLFF.

In regard to this clonotype: The germline gene is not matched at one end of the junction; a read error may be the cause. The chain carries TRBV29-1 and TRBJ2-3, with D tentatively TRBD1 or TRBD2 (6 bases each). This CDR3 contains 14 residues. CDR1 is SQVTM, CDR2 ANQGSEA, per germline. CDR3: CSATGSGAADRQYF. CDR3 sequence (DNA): TGCAGCGCAACGGGATCGGGGGCAGCAGATAGGCAGTATTTT.

Worth noting for this clonotype: The junction shows a germline mismatch at one end, possibly a read error. The chain uses TRBV6-5 and TRBJ1-2, with D uncertain. The CDR3 is 16 residues long. CDR1 is MNHEY and CDR2 is SVGAGI in the germline V gene. CDR3 protein: CTSSSGVGVVNYDYTF. The CDR3 bases are TGTACCAGCAGTTCCGGGGTCGGGGTCGTCAACTATGACTACACCTTC.

J is TRBJ2-5 and V is TRBV29-1; 9 nucleotides align to TRBD1. This CDR3 has 15 residues. Germline assignment: CDR1 SQVTM and CDR2 ANQGSEA. The V segment lost 3 bases and the J segment 2 bases; nucleotides outside the gene matches: 7. CDR3 nucleotides: TGCAGCGTTGAGTCTTACAGGGGGCGGCAAGAGACCCAGTACTTC. The encoded protein is CSVESYRGRQETQYF.

V and J are TRBV4-3 and TRBJ2-1; 7 positions agree with TRBD2. The trim removed 7 bases at V and 7 bases at J, leaving 22 bases unmatched. This CDR3 region has 18 residues. CDR1 is LGHNA, CDR2 YSLEER, per germline. The chain's CDR3 is CASNLDWTSGRAWNEQFF. CDR3 in DNA: TGCGCCAGCAATTTGGATTGGACTAGTGGGAGGGCCTGGAATGAGCAGTTCTTC.

On this clonotype itself: Lacking the conserved final phenylalanine or tryptophan, this CDR3 likely reflects a read error. This sequence joins TRBV6-2 or TRBV6-3 and TRBJ2-7; D gene uncertain. Germline V CDR1 and CDR2: MNHEY, SVGEGT. V was trimmed by 2 bases and J by 4 bases, leaving 15 bases between them. CDR3 length: 15 amino acids. CDR3 in DNA: TGTGCCAGCAGTTACCCGGGCGAGAGAAGGTACGAGCAGTACTCA. The encoded protein is CASSYPGERRYEQYS.

Remarks on this clonotype: An end of the junction differs from the germline gene, which may be a read error. The chain couples TRBV20-1 to TRBJ1-1; D remains unclear. The CDR3 is 14 amino acids. Germline CDR1 is DFQATT and CDR2 is SNEGSKA (reference sequence). The CDR3 protein is CNARDQRFFTEAFF. The CDR3 nucleotides read TGCAATGCTAGAGATCAAAGGTTTTTCACTGAAGCTTTCTTT.

Comments on this clonotype: The junction does not match germline at one end; this may be a read error. The chain carries TRBV5-5 and TRBJ1-5; D might be TRBD1 (6 bases). From germline, CDR1 is SGHKS and CDR2 YYEKEE (reference sequence). This CDR3 comprises 15 residues. This CDR3 is CASSSLDSPDQPQDF. The CDR3 nucleotides read TGTGCCAGCAGCTCCTTGGACAGCCCCGATCAGCCCCAGGATTTC.

V is TRBV29-1 and J is TRBJ2-4, with no clear D. Looked up from germline, CDR1 is SQVTM and CDR2 is ANQGSEA. This CDR3 region has 13 residues. V dropped 0 bases and J dropped 13 bases, with 16 bases sitting between them. CDR3 sequence reads: CSVEEPGRNTQYF. The DNA of the CDR3 is TGCAGCGTTGAAGAACCCGGTCGTAACACCCAGTACTTC. The variable domain in full, completed from reference TRBV29-1 and TRBJ2-4, reads SAVISQKPSRDICQRGTSLTIQCQVDSQVTMMFWYRQQPGQSLTLIATANQGSEATYESGFVIDKFPISRPNLTFSTLTVSNMSPEDSSIYLCSVEEPGRNTQYFGAGTRLSVL.